These 22 T cell receptor beta chains were all obtained from the same sample, sequenced in a study of beta chain features in type 1 diabetes. Every isolated RNA sample was fully reverse transcribed, so sequencing captured expressed TCRB transcripts. The method was immunoSEQ multiplex PCR; TCRdb's version includes in-frame clones alone and lacks a portion of them. Here the sample spans 900,000 or so clones, roughly a sixth being singletons. Sequencing was carried out using naive CD4+ T cells from blood. The receptor set was obtained from a woman aged 18-30 years in good health.

CDR3 region: CAISESSSNEQYF. The CDR3 DNA sequence: TGTGCCATCAGTGAGTCTTCCAGCAACGAGCAGTACTTC. The chain recombines TRBV10-3 with TRBJ2-7; D is undetermined. The germline CDR1 and CDR2 sequences are ENHRY and SYGVKD. V lost 0 bases and J lost 5, with 8 bases in between. The CDR3 contains 13 residues.

A few counts support this clone. The chain carries TRBV7-3 and TRBJ2-1; D is undetermined. V shed 5 bases and J shed 6 bases, with 11 bases lying between them. The germline CDR1 and CDR2 sequences are SGHTA and FQGTGA. This CDR3 spans 13 amino acids. This chain's CDR3 is CASSTSYVNEQFF. In nucleotides, the CDR3 is TGTGCCAGCAGCACCTCCTACGTCAATGAGCAGTTCTTC. Drawing the rest from reference TRBV7-3 and TRBJ2-1, the complete variable domain is GAGVSQTPSNKVTEKGKYVELRCDPISGHTALYWYRQSLGQGPEFLIYFQGTGAADDSGLPNDRFFAVRPEGSVSTLKIQRTERGDSAVYLCASSTSYVNEQFFGPGTRLTVL.

A few counts support this clone. The V call is TRBV28, the J call TRBJ1-5; D uncertain. With 2 bases removed from V and 3 bases from J, the gap between germline ends came to 14 bases. CDR3 length: 16 residues. CDR1 is MDHEN, CDR2 SYDVKM, per germline. CDR3 in amino acids: CASSLLTDGLNQPQHF. The CDR3 DNA sequence: TGTGCCAGCAGTTTACTCACGGATGGACTCAATCAGCCCCAGCATTTT.

The V and J genes are TRBV5-6 and TRBJ2-7, with D perhaps assigned TRBD1 or TRBD2 (5 bases each). Germline V lookup: CDR1 SGHDT, CDR2 YYEEEE. CDR3 length equals 17 residues. The V and J ends lost 0 bases and 2 bases respectively, with 18 bases between them. CDR3 nucleotide sequence: TGTGCCAGCAGCTTGGACAGGTTTGTAGCGCTTGCCTACGAGCAGTACTTC. Protein sequence: CASSLDRFVALAYEQYF.

This clone was observed a few times. V and J are TRBV20-1 and TRBJ2-1; TRBD1 matches 9 bases. CDR3 length equals 11 residues. Per germline, CDR1 DFQATT and CDR2 SNEGSKA (reference sequence). This CDR3 reads CGWTGEGEQFF. CDR3 in DNA: TGCGGATGGACAGGGGAAGGTGAGCAGTTCTTC.

The chain couples TRBV6-5 to TRBJ2-7, with 9 positions matching TRBD2. The CDR3 sequence is 15 residues long. Trimming at V came to 0 bases and at J to 6 bases, leaving 6 bases not matched to a gene. The germline CDR1 and CDR2 sequences are MNHEY and SVGAGI. CDR3 sequence (DNA): TGTGCCAGCAGTTACTCACTGGCGGGAGGGGTCGAGCAGTACTTC. As protein: CASSYSLAGGVEQYF.

The chain recombines TRBV9 with TRBJ2-7; 9 bases map to TRBD2. CDR1 is SGDLS and CDR2 is YYNGEE in the germline V gene. V trimming: 1 base; J trimming: 7 bases; junction bases outside the gene matches: 12. The CDR3 contains 16 residues. Here the CDR3 reads CASSVSHAGGPGEQYF. As DNA, the CDR3 is TGTGCCAGCAGCGTATCTCACGCGGGAGGGCCGGGAGAGCAGTACTTC. Filled out from reference TRBV9 and TRBJ2-7, the complete variable domain reads DSGVTQTPKHLITATGQRVTLRCSPRSGDLSVYWYQQSLDQGLQFLIQYYNGEERAKGNILERFSAQQFPDLHSELNLSSLELGDSALYFCASSVSHAGGPGEQYFGPGTRLTVT.

The J gene is TRBJ1-5, the V gene TRBV19, with D unclear. Trimming removed 3 bases from V and 4 bases from J, with 7 bases in between. From germline, CDR1 is LNHDA and CDR2 SQIVND (reference sequence). The CDR3 is 13 residues long. The CDR3 bases are TGTGCCAGTAGTATGAGGGTAAATCAGCCCCAGCATTTT. Protein: CASSMRVNQPQHF.

This clone appeared a few times. This chain joins TRBV28 and TRBJ2-6; TRBD1 agrees at 8 bases. The CDR3 spans 18 residues. Trimming at V came to 4 bases and at J to 0 bases, leaving 8 bases not matched to a gene. The germline gives CDR1 MDHEN, CDR2 SYDVKM. The CDR3 is CASSSPTGEYSGANVLTF. The DNA of the CDR3 is TGTGCCAGCAGTTCCCCGACAGGGGAATACTCTGGGGCCAACGTCCTGACTTTC.

This chain connects TRBV7-2 to TRBJ2-5; D not certain. Trimming left V 2 bases short and J 2 bases short, with 9 bases between. The CDR3 is 14 residues long. Germline lookup yields CDR1 SGHTA and CDR2 FQGNSA. In nucleotides, the CDR3 is TGTGCCAGCAGCTTATGGAGAGGACAAGAGACCCAGTACTTC. Its translation is CASSLWRGQETQYF.

Worth noting for this clone: In the same sample, other DNA sequences code for this CDR3. The rearrangement joins TRBV7-9 to TRBJ2-3; D not certain. Looked up from germline, CDR1 is SEHNR and CDR2 is FQNEAQ (reference sequence). The V gene lost 3 bases and the J gene lost 6 bases, with 4 bases spanning the gap. This CDR3 region has 11 residues. The CDR3 reads CASSLVDTQYF. CDR3 coding DNA: TGTGCCAGCAGCTTGGTGGATACGCAGTATTTT.

The chain links TRBV2 to TRBJ2-2; D is unclear. The CDR3 loop spans 11 amino acids. Germline V CDR1 and CDR2: SNHLY, FYNNEI. V lost 7 bases and J 6 bases, leaving 6 bases between the germline ends. CDR3 protein: CASMMAGELFF. For the CDR3, the DNA is TGTGCCAGCATGATGGCCGGGGAGCTGTTTTTT.

This clone was observed a handful of times. The chain is built from TRBV10-3 and TRBJ2-3, with D tentatively TRBD2 (5 bases). With 11 bases removed from V and 1 base from J, the gap between germline ends came to 13 bases. The CDR3 spans 13 residues. Germline assignment: CDR1 ENHRY and CDR2 SYGVKD. Here the CDR3 reads CAHREGGTDTQYF. The CDR3 coding sequence is TGTGCCCACCGTGAGGGCGGCACAGATACGCAGTATTTT.

This clone was recorded a few times. The chain has TRBV6-6 and TRBJ2-3; TRBD2 agrees at 8 bases. CDR3 size: 16 residues. Germline CDR1 MNHNY, CDR2 SVGAGI (reference sequence). The V and J ends lost 7 bases and 4 bases, in that order; junction bases with no gene match: 13. The CDR3 bases are TGTGCCAGCACCTCCGGGACTAGGGTGCGGTCAGATACGCAGTATTTT. Its translation is CASTSGTRVRSDTQYF.

The rearrangement joins TRBV28 to TRBJ2-3; 10 nucleotides line up with TRBD1. CDR3 size: 15 residues. Germline lookup yields CDR1 MDHEN and CDR2 SYDVKM. Unmatched junction bases numbered 5, after V lost 6 bases and J lost 2 bases. CDR3 region: CASRRQGAYTDTQYF. Written as DNA, the CDR3 is TGTGCCAGCAGGAGACAGGGGGCTTACACAGATACGCAGTATTTT.

The chain recombines TRBV27 with TRBJ2-1; 10 bases fit TRBD2. V was clipped by 6 bases and J by 8 bases; unmatched bases: 13. The germline gives CDR1 MNHEY, CDR2 SMNVEV (reference sequence). This CDR3 region has 16 residues. The CDR3 bases are TGTGCCAGCAGGCTACCGGCTAGCGGGAGTTCCTATGAGCAGTTCTTC. Translated, it gives CASRLPASGSSYEQFF.

The chain joins TRBV5-4 to TRBJ1-2, with D tentatively TRBD1 (6 bases). V lost 0 bases and J lost 7, with 13 bases in between. The CDR3 contains 14 residues. Germline lookup yields CDR1 SGHNT and CDR2 YYREEE (reference sequence). CDR3 in DNA: TGTGCCAGCAGCTTGGACGGGGGGCAAAGTGGCTACACCTTC. It is translated as CASSLDGGQSGYTF. Together with reference TRBV5-4 and TRBJ1-2, the CDR3 gives the full variable domain: ETGVTQSPTHLIKTRGQQVTLRCSSQSGHNTVSWYQQALGQGPQFIFQYYREEENGRGNFPPRFSGLQFPNYSSELNVNALELDDSALYLCASSLDGGQSGYTFGSGTRLTVV.

This clone was seen more than once but under ten times. V usage is TRBV18 and J usage is TRBJ2-5; 7 positions match TRBD1. Germline V gives CDR1 KGHSH, CDR2 LQKENI. The CDR3 contains 16 residues. J lost 2 bases, V lost 4 bases, and 10 bases had no gene match. Here the CDR3 reads CASSRQPLRGQETQYF. CDR3 sequence (DNA): TGTGCCAGCTCACGACAACCCCTCAGGGGGCAAGAGACCCAGTACTTC. The whole variable domain, remainder taken from reference TRBV18 and TRBJ2-5, is NAGVMQNPRHLVRRRGQEARLRCSPMKGHSHVYWYRQLPEEGLKFMVYLQKENIIDESGMPKERFSAEFPKEGPSILRIQQVVRGDSAAYFCASSRQPLRGQETQYFGPGTRLLVL.

This clone came up a few times. The chain carries TRBV18 and TRBJ2-7; 7 bases are shared with TRBD2. Per the germline V gene, CDR1 is KGHSH and CDR2 is LQKENI. With 3 bases clipped from V and 6 bases from J, the junction kept 8 bases outside the gene matches. This CDR3 is built from 14 residues. The CDR3 protein is CASSPLTSDREQYF. The CDR3 DNA follows: TGTGCCAGCTCACCCTTAACTAGCGATCGCGAGCAGTACTTC.

This clone was counted between two and nine times. The genes are TRBV25-1 and TRBJ2-2; tentative D call: TRBD1 (5 bases). In germline, CDR1 is MGHDK, CDR2 SYGVNS. The CDR3 length is 18 residues. Deletions cut 2 bases from V and 0 bases from J, with 16 bases between. DNA for the CDR3: TGTGCCAGCAGTGAAATAGGGGTAACTTCCCCGAACACCGGGGAGCTGTTTTTT. This translates into CASSEIGVTSPNTGELFF. The full variable domain, rest sourced from reference TRBV25-1 and TRBJ2-2, is EADIYQTPRYLVIGTGKKITLECSQTMGHDKMYWYQQDPGMELHLIHYSYGVNSTEKGDLSSESTVSRIRTEHFPLTLESARPSHTSQYLCASSEIGVTSPNTGELFFGEGSRLTVL.

The CDR3 protein is CASSLEVYQETQYF. The CDR3, as DNA: TGTGCCAGCAGCTTAGAGGTCTACCAAGAGACCCAGTACTTC. The genes are TRBV7-2 and TRBJ2-5; D uncertain. CDR3 length: 14 residues. V was pared by 1 base and J by 0 bases, with 6 bases between. Germline CDR1 reads SGHTA; CDR2 reads FQGNSA.

The CDR3 reads CSAVEDPNTEAFF. The CDR3 nucleotides read TGCAGCGCTGTGGAGGACCCGAACACTGAAGCTTTCTTT. The J gene is TRBJ1-1, the V gene TRBV29-1; D not certain. Trimming shortened V by 7 bases and J by 1 base, and 13 bases separated the two germline ends. The CDR3 runs 13 residues. Germline V lookup: CDR1 SQVTM, CDR2 ANQGSEA.